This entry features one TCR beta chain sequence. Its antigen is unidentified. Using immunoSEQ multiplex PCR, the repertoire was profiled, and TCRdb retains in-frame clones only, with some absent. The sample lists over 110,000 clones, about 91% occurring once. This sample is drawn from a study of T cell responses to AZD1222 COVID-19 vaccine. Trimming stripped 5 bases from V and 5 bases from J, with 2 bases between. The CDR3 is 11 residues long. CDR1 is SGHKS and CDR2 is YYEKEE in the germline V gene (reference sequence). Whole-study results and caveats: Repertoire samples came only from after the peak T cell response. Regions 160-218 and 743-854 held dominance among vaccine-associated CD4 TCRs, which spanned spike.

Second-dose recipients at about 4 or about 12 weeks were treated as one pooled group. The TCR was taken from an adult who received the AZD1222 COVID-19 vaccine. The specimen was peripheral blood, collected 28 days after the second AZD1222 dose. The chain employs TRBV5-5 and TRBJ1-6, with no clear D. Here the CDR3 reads CASRNNSPLHF. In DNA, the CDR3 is TGTGCCAGCAGGAATAATTCACCCCTCCACTTT.